This T cell receptor beta chain came from a study of cytomegalovirus exposure and HLA in healthy donors. Study outcomes and limitations: Productive rates of about 87% or about 30% were seen for most TCR beta V segments in an earlier analysis.

Trimming took 5 bases from V and 1 from J; bases not matched to a gene: 1. Germline CDR1 is KGHSH and CDR2 is LQKENI. The CDR3 sequence is 13 residues long. 13 Jbeta primers and 60 Vbeta primers were used for the PCR. Measured with immunoSEQ multiplex PCR; TCRdb has only the in-frame clones, and not every one. The sample has 90,000 or so clones, roughly four fifths seen once. Concerning this clone: Antigen: not known.

This receptor was obtained from a man under 40 in good health and CMV-seropositive. The sequenced material came from PBMCs. The chain couples TRBV18 to TRBJ1-1, with 7 bases matching TRBD1. DNA for the CDR3: TGTGCCAGCTCAGGGGACAGGAACACTGAAGCTTTCTTT. This encodes CASSGDRNTEAFF. Full variable domain (remainder filled in from reference TRBV18 and TRBJ1-1): NAGVMQNPRHLVRRRGQEARLRCSPMKGHSHVYWYRQLPEEGLKFMVYLQKENIIDESGMPKERFSAEFPKEGPSILRIQQVVRGDSAAYFCASSGDRNTEAFFGQGTRLTVV.